The entry that follows covers one TCR beta chain sequence. Its antigen remains unidentified. These data are taken from a study of CD8 T cells in ankylosing spondylitis. Overall study findings and caveats: Relatively scarce in peripheral blood, disease-linked clones were CD8+. A TCR beta motif of about 8 highly homologous variants appeared characteristic of ankylosing spondylitis blood.

TCRdb processed the 5' RACE reads anew with MiXCR; each CDR3 protein has one entry. This table holds more than 650,000 distinct CDR3 sequences, about 10% found once. The CDR3 covers 16 residues. The germline V gene has CDR1 SGHAT and CDR2 FQNNGV. Losses at the gene ends were 5 bases for V and 7 bases for J; bases not matched to a gene: 12. The sample consisted of blood, either unsorted or a sorted T cell fraction (not recorded which). This receptor was identified in a male donor with ankylosing spondylitis. This chain links TRBV11-2 with TRBJ2-7, with 12 bases that match TRBD1. The CDR3 protein is CASSPVPGQGAREQYF. The CDR3 DNA reads TGTGCCAGCAGCCCAGTACCGGGACAGGGGGCGCGAGAGCAGTACTTC.